This entry features one T cell receptor beta chain sequence. The V end was cut by 4 bases, the J end by 6 bases, with 13 bases between. Germline CDR1 is SQVTM and CDR2 is ANQGSEA. The CDR3 consists of 12 residues. RNA in amounts of about 0.5 to 1 ug was reverse transcribed with random hexamers. immunoSEQ multiplex PCR amplified TCR beta CDR3 across 54 Vbeta, 13 Jbeta. MiXCR, applied by TCRdb to the immunoSEQ multiplex PCR reads, yields one record per CDR3 protein. The data hold a few hundred thousand distinct CDR3 sequences, with about 96% observed a single time. This sample was taken from a study of CD8 T cells in Susac syndrome. Sequencing targeted TCR beta in blood CD8+ and CD4+ T cells. Treatment-naive patients with stable or active relapsing-remitting disease served as multiple sclerosis controls. The CD8+ and CD4+ T cells were isolated magnetically using a negative isolation approach, whereas the TEMRA cells were enriched by FACS.

Sequenced: CD4+ T cells from PBMCs. The receptor's source is a human donor with multiple sclerosis. The chain links TRBV29-1 to TRBJ2-7, with D tentatively TRBD2 (6 bases). The CDR3, as DNA: TGCAGCGTTGGGGTCGGGACTCTCGAGCAGTACTTC. Translation gives CSVGVGTLEQYF.